The present TCR beta chain was sequenced within a study of cytomegalovirus exposure and HLA in healthy donors. This CDR3 is 18 amino acids long. CDR1 is SGHDT, CDR2 YYEEEE, per germline. V lost 0 bases and J 0 bases, leaving 16 bases between the germline ends. Produced via immunoSEQ multiplex PCR; TCRdb's table is partial and in-frame only. This table has fewer than 80,000 clones, just over 95% appearing once. This sequence originates from a woman aged 18 to 35 in good health and CMV-seropositive. Sequencing input: PBMCs. The rearrangement uses TRBV5-6 and TRBJ1-5, with D possibly TRBD1 on 5 matching bases. The CDR3 DNA reads TGTGCCAGCAGCTTGGGCAGGGAAGGCCCATATAGCAATCAGCCCCAGCATTTT. This encodes CASSLGREGPYSNQPQHF.